The 19 T cell receptor beta chains listed next were all sequenced from one sample in a study of shared clonotypes between healthy human individuals (dated by TCRdb to 2018 to 2020). The library was prepared using the immunoSEQ multiplex PCR assay. This immuneACCESS table, as held by TCRdb, lists in-frame sequences with V and J called but not all clones. Of the missing ones, under half trace to an unresolved V gene in checked studies; the others have no known cause. Across this sample there are roughly 1,100,000 clones, with approximately 76% seen only once. Less than 1.5% of the sample rests with the top ten. The sample consisted of memory CD4+ T cells sorted from blood. The label giving this sample's cell subset or site can be read as: CD45RA-negative fraction. These receptors were taken from a man aged 18 to 35 in good health.

This clone was observed once. V gene TRBV11-2 combines with J gene TRBJ2-4, with D maybe TRBD1 (6 bases). Germline-derived CDR1 and CDR2 are SGHAT and FQNNGV. V lost 5 bases to trimming and J lost 0 bases, with 14 bases between them. The CDR3 contains 16 residues. The CDR3 region has the DNA TGTGCCAGCAGCCCGAGACAGGCCCTAGCCAAAAACATTCAGTACTTC. It codes for CASSPRQALAKNIQYF.

This sequence joins TRBV5-6 and TRBJ2-2, with D possibly being TRBD1 (6 bases). This CDR3 region has 16 residues. Germline lookup yields CDR1 SGHDT and CDR2 YYEEEE. V gave up 0 bases and J gave up 1 base, with 10 bases separating them. The CDR3 spells CASSLVWGQNTGELFF. CDR3 sequence (DNA): TGTGCCAGCAGCTTGGTATGGGGGCAGAACACCGGGGAGCTGTTTTTT.

The chain couples TRBV14 to TRBJ1-2; the D is unclear. This CDR3 comprises 14 residues. The germline gives CDR1 SGHDN, CDR2 FVKESK. With 1 base removed from V and 6 bases from J, the gap between germline ends came to 12 bases. This chain's CDR3 is CASSQVGGTDGYTF. The CDR3 DNA follows: TGTGCCAGCAGCCAAGTCGGAGGAACAGATGGCTACACCTTC.

The chain uses TRBV10-1 and TRBJ2-2; D is unresolved. This CDR3 has 11 amino acids. V gave up 4 bases and J gave up 5 bases, with 2 bases separating them. Germline CDR1 reads WNHNN; CDR2 reads SYGVQD (reference sequence). CDR3 in amino acids: CASSATGELFF. CDR3 nucleotides: TGCGCCAGCAGTGCAACCGGGGAGCTGTTTTTT.

The genes are TRBV28 and TRBJ1-6; 9 bases align to TRBD1. The J segment lost 3 bases and the V segment lost 6 bases, leaving 0 bases of the junction unmatched. Germline V lookup: CDR1 MDHEN, CDR2 SYDVKM. The CDR3 is 14 residues long. CDR3 DNA sequence: TGTGCCAGCAGGGGACAGGGCTATAATTCACCCCTCCACTTT. Translation: CASRGQGYNSPLHF. Looking up the rest from reference TRBV28 and TRBJ1-6 gives the full variable domain: DVKVTQSSRYLVKRTGEKVFLECVQDMDHENMFWYRQDPGLGLRLIYFSYDVKMKEKGDIPEGYSVSREKKERFSLILESASTNQTSMYLCASRGQGYNSPLHFGNGTRLTVT.

This rearrangement joins TRBV4-1 to TRBJ2-1; D uncertain. Per germline, CDR1 MGHRA and CDR2 YSYEKL. Trimming pared 1 base from V and 1 base from J, leaving 11 bases between. The CDR3 is made up of 16 amino acids. CDR3 in amino acids: CASSQVHLMSYNEQFF. The CDR3 DNA reads TGCGCCAGCAGCCAAGTCCATTTGATGTCCTACAATGAGCAGTTCTTC.

The chain joins TRBV4-1 to TRBJ1-5, with a possible D match to TRBD1 (5 bases). This CDR3 contains 16 residues. Trimming left V 0 bases short and J 1 base short, with 10 bases between. From germline, CDR1 is MGHRA and CDR2 YSYEKL. In DNA, the CDR3 is TGCGCCAGCAGCCAAGATATGAAGGGGAGCAATCAGCCCCAGCATTTT. It translates to CASSQDMKGSNQPQHF.

This clone was observed once. The V and J genes are TRBV18 and TRBJ2-1; D is perhaps TRBD2 (5 bases). Germline values: CDR1 KGHSH, CDR2 LQKENI. V was clipped by 2 bases and J by 11 bases, with 13 bases between them. This CDR3 region has 13 residues. DNA for the CDR3: TGTGCCAGCTCACCAGCGGACTCGCGGCAGCAGTTCTTC. Amino acid sequence: CASSPADSRQQFF.

The rearrangement joins TRBV25-1 to TRBJ2-1, with D hard to call. Germline assignment: CDR1 MGHDK and CDR2 SYGVNS. This CDR3 has 12 residues. Trimming took off 5 bases at V and 9 bases at J, with 11 bases between the two ends. This CDR3 reads CASSKGGSEQFF. CDR3 DNA: TGTGCCAGCAGTAAGGGCGGCTCTGAGCAGTTCTTC.

In its sample, this clone was seen once. The chain uses TRBV11-1 and TRBJ2-3; maybe TRBD2 (5 bases). V lost 5 bases to trimming and J lost 1 base, with 10 bases between them. This CDR3 comprises 14 residues. From germline, CDR1 is SGHAT and CDR2 FQDESV (reference sequence). The CDR3 region has the DNA TGTGCCAGCAGCCTACACGGGGGCACAGATACGCAGTATTTT. Its translation: CASSLHGGTDTQYF.

This chain links TRBV4-1 with TRBJ2-5; D is possibly TRBD2 (6 bases). The CDR3 extends over 15 amino acids. V was pared by 5 bases and J by 1 base, with 14 bases between. The germline V gene encodes CDR1 MGHRA and CDR2 YSYEKL. The CDR3: CASSGTGLPQETQYF. The CDR3 region has the DNA TGCGCCAGCAGCGGGACGGGACTTCCCCAAGAGACCCAGTACTTC.

The chain is built from TRBV18 and TRBJ1-1; TRBD1 matches 9 bases. V trimming: 3 bases; J trimming: 2 bases; junction bases outside the gene matches: 4. The CDR3 length is 15 residues. Per germline, CDR1 KGHSH and CDR2 LQKENI. The chain's CDR3 is CASSPDRGNNTEAFF. The DNA for the CDR3 is TGTGCCAGCTCACCCGACAGGGGGAACAACACTGAAGCTTTCTTT.

The sample holds a few counts of this clone. The chain combines TRBV21-1 with TRBJ1-5; the DNA was not used to check the table's D call, TRBD1. TRBV21-1 is deemed a pseudogene. CDR3 size: 16 residues. CDR3 DNA: TGTGCCAGCAGCAATGGTCGACAGACGCTGGATCAGCCCCAGCATTTT. Translating it yields CASSNGRQTLDQPQHF.

V and J are TRBV5-1 and TRBJ1-2; D call uncertain. This CDR3 has 13 residues. V lost 4 bases and J lost 4, with 11 bases in between. Germline assignment: CDR1 SGHRS and CDR2 YFSETQ. The CDR3 is CASSRENSYGYTF. CDR3 sequence (DNA): TGCGCCAGCAGCCGGGAGAACAGCTATGGCTACACCTTC.

This clone was detected only once. V is TRBV7-2 and J is TRBJ2-2; D is possibly TRBD1 (5 bases). Trimming removed 5 bases at V and 1 base at J, with 11 bases between. The V gene's germline CDR1 is SGHTA and CDR2 FQGNSA. This CDR3 has 15 amino acids. The CDR3 here is CASSPRQMNTGELFF. The CDR3 region has the DNA TGTGCCAGCAGCCCCCGACAGATGAACACCGGGGAGCTGTTTTTT.

The chain links TRBV11-2 to TRBJ2-7; no definite D call. This CDR3 region has 13 residues. V was trimmed by 0 bases and J by 4 bases, leaving 7 bases between them. Germline CDR1 SGHAT, CDR2 FQNNGV. This CDR3 reads CASSLEAGYEQYF. The CDR3 DNA sequence: TGTGCCAGCAGCTTAGAGGCTGGTTACGAGCAGTACTTC.

This clone was observed a few times. The same CDR3 is also encoded by other DNA sequences in this sample. This sequence joins TRBV7-9 and TRBJ2-3; D possibly corresponds to TRBD1 (5 bases). The CDR3 is 14 residues long. Germline CDR1 and CDR2: SEHNR and FQNEAQ (reference sequence). The V end was cut by 1 base, the J end by 4 bases, with 9 bases between. CDR3 DNA sequence: TGTGCCAGCAGCTTAGAGGGGATGGCAGATACGCAGTATTTT. Translating gives CASSLEGMADTQYF.

The chain couples TRBV5-5 to TRBJ1-1; maybe TRBD1 (6 bases). Trimming stripped 4 bases from V and 6 bases from J, with 19 bases between. This CDR3 contains 15 residues. Looked up from germline, CDR1 is SGHKS and CDR2 is YYEKEE (reference sequence). The CDR3 nucleotides are TGTGCCAGCAGCCAGGACGGGGGGCTTAACGCTGAAGCTTTCTTT. Protein: CASSQDGGLNAEAFF.

For the CDR3, the DNA is TGTGCCAGCAGCCACGCGCAGGACAGGGTGCCCAATGAGCAGTTCTTC. As protein: CASSHAQDRVPNEQFF. The chain is built from TRBV14 and TRBJ2-1; TRBD1 aligns across 8 bases. V was clipped by 3 bases and J by 6 bases; unmatched bases: 10. The germline V gene has CDR1 SGHDN and CDR2 FVKESK. This CDR3 is 16 amino acids long. Full variable domain (missing parts from reference TRBV14 and TRBJ2-1): EAGVTQFPSHSVIEKGQTVTLRCDPISGHDNLYWYRRVMGKEIKFLLHFVKESKQDESGMPNNRFLAERTGGTYSTLKVQPAELEDSGVYFCASSHAQDRVPNEQFFGPGTRLTVL.